The 3 T cell receptor beta chains presented below share a single source sample, sequenced in a study of T cell repertoires in cytomegalovirus infection. Which antigens these TCRs recognize remains unknown. TCRdb passed the reads through MiXCR, listing each CDR3 protein once. The sample has hundreds of thousands of distinct CDR3 sequences, 40% to 50% seen once. Sequenced material: cultured PBMCs, taken from culture after CMV antigen stimulation. All receptors derive from a human donor in good health (CMV status not recorded). Some clones in this sample may be carry-over from other donors' samples.

The chain uses TRBV2 and TRBJ2-2; TRBD2 matches 11 bases. V lost 8 bases, J lost 4 bases, and 9 bases stayed unmatched. In germline, CDR1 is SNHLY, CDR2 FYNNEI. The CDR3 has 16 residues. CDR3 residues: CASWAGTSGFTGELFF. CDR3 sequence (DNA): TGTGCCAGCTGGGCGGGGACTAGCGGTTTCACCGGGGAGCTGTTTTTT. Full variable domain (missing parts from reference TRBV2 and TRBJ2-2): EPEVTQTPSHQVTQMGQEVILRCVPISNHLYFYWYRQILGQKVEFLVSFYNNEISEKSEIFDDQFSVERPDGSNFTLKIRSTKLEDSAMYFCASWAGTSGFTGELFFGEGSRLTVL.

This clonotype occurred a few times. V and J are TRBV19 and TRBJ2-7; tentatively, D is TRBD1 or TRBD2 (5 bases each). The germline V gene encodes CDR1 LNHDA and CDR2 SQIVND (reference sequence). The CDR3 loop spans 15 amino acids. V gave up 1 base and J gave up 3 bases, with 13 bases separating them. CDR3 DNA sequence: TGTGCCAGTAGTATAGCGGGGCAGCCAAGCTACGAGCAGTACTTC. Translated, it gives CASSIAGQPSYEQYF.

This rearrangement joins TRBV6-1 to TRBJ1-2; no clear D gene. V dropped 6 bases and J dropped 6 bases, with 17 bases sitting between them. There are 14 residues in the CDR3. CDR1 and CDR2 from the germline V gene are MNHNS and SASEGT. The CDR3 nucleotides read TGTGCCAGCAGCAACAAGGCGGCTTTTGATGGCTACACCTTC. This sequence encodes CASSNKAAFDGYTF.